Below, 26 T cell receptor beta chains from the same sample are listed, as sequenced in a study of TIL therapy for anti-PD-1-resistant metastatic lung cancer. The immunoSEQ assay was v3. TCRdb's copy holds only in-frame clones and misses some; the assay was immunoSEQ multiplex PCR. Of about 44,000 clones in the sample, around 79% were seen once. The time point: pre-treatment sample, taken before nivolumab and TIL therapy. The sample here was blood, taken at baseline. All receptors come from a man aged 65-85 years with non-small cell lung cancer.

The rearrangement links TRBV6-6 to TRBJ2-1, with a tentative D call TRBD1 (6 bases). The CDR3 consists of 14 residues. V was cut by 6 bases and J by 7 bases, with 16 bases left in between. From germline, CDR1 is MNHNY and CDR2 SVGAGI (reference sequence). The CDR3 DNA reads TGTGCCAGCAGGGCTCGAGGGGGAGCGAATGAGCAGTTCTTC. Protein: CASRARGGANEQFF.

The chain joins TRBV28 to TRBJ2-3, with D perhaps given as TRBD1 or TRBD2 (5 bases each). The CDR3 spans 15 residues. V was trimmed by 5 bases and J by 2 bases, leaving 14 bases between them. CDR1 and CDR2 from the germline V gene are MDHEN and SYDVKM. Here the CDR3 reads CASSADRLNTDTQYF. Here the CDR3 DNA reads TGTGCCAGCAGTGCTGACAGACTAAACACAGATACGCAGTATTTT.

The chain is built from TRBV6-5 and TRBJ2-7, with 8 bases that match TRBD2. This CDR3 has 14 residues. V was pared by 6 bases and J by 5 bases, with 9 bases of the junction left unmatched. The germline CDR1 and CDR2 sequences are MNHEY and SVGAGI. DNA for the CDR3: TGTGCCAGCAGGACCCACGGGGGGGCAAACGAGCAGTACTTC. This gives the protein CASRTHGGANEQYF.

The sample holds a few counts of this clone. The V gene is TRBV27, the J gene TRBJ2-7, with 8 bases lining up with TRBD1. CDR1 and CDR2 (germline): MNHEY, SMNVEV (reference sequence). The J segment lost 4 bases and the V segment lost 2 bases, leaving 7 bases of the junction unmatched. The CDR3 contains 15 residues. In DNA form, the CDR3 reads TGTGCCAGCAGTTTAGTCGGGACAGGCCTGTACGAGCAGTACTTC. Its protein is CASSLVGTGLYEQYF.

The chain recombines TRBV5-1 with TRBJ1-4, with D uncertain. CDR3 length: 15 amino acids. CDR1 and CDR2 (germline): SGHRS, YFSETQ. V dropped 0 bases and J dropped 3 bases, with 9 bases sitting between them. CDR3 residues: CASSLVGESNEKLFF. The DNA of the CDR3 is TGCGCCAGCAGCTTGGTCGGGGAGTCTAATGAAAAACTGTTTTTT.

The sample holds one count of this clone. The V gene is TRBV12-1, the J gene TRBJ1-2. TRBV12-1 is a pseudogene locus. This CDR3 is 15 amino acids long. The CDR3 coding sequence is TGTGCCAGCAGCTTTGGAACGTTAATAGGGTATGGCTACACCTTC. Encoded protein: CASSFGTLIGYGYTF.

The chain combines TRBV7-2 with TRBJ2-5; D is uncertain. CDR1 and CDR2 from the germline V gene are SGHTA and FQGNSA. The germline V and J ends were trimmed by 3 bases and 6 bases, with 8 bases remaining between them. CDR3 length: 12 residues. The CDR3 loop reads CASSFPEKTQYF. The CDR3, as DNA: TGTGCCAGCAGCTTCCCCGAAAAGACCCAGTACTTC.

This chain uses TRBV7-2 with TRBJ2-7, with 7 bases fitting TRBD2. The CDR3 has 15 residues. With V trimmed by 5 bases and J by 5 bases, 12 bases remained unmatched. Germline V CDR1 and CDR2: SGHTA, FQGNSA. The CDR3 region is CASSPGRGERNEQYF. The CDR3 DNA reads TGTGCCAGCAGCCCAGGACGGGGGGAGAGAAACGAGCAGTACTTC.

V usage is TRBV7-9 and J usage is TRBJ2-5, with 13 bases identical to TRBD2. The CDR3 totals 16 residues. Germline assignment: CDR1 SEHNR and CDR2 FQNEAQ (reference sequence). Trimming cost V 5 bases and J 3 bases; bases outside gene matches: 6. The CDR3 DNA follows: TGTGCCAGCAGCGCAACTAGCGGGAGGGAAGAAGAGACCCAGTACTTC. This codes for CASSATSGREEETQYF.

CDR3: CASSVSSGMVGELFF. The CDR3 DNA reads as TGTGCCAGCAGCGTATCAAGCGGGATGGTCGGGGAGCTGTTTTTT. The V call is TRBV9, the J call TRBJ2-2; 7 nucleotides align to TRBD2. Germline CDR1 and CDR2: SGDLS and YYNGEE. This CDR3 is 15 amino acids long. V trimming: 1 base; J trimming: 7 bases; junction bases outside the gene matches: 7. Full variable domain (missing parts from reference TRBV9 and TRBJ2-2): DSGVTQTPKHLITATGQRVTLRCSPRSGDLSVYWYQQSLDQGLQFLIQYYNGEERAKGNILERFSAQQFPDLHSELNLSSLELGDSALYFCASSVSSGMVGELFFGEGSRLTVL.

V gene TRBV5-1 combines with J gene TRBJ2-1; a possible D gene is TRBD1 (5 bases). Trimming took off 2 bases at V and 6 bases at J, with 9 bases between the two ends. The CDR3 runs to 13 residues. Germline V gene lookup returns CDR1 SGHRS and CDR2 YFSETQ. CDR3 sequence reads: CASSFQGSNEQFF. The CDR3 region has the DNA TGCGCCAGCAGCTTTCAGGGTTCCAATGAGCAGTTCTTC.

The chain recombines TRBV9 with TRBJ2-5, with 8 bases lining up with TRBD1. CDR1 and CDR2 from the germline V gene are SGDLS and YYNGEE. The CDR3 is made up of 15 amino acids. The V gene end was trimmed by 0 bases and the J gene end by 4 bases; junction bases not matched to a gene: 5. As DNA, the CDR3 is TGTGCCAGCAGCGTAGGCCACAGGGGGACAGAGACCCAGTACTTC. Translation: CASSVGHRGTETQYF.

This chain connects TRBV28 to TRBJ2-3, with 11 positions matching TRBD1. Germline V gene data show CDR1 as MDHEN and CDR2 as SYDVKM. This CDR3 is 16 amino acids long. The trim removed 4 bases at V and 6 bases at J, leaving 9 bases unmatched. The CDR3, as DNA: TGTGCCAGCAGTTCCCATAGGGACAGGGGGAGGGATACGCAGTATTTT. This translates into CASSSHRDRGRDTQYF.

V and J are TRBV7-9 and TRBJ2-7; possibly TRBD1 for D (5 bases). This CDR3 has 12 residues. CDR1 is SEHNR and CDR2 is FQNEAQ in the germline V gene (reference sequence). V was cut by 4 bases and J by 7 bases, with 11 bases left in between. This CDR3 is CASSSYRREQYF. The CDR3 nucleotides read TGTGCCAGCAGCTCCTACAGGAGAGAGCAGTACTTC.

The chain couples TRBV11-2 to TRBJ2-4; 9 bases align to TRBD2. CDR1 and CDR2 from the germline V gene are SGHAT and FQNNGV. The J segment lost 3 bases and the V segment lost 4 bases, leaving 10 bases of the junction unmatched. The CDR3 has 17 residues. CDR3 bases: TGTGCCAGCAGCTCCCTTAGCGGGAGTAAGGGCAAAAACATTCAGTACTTC. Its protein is CASSSLSGSKGKNIQYF. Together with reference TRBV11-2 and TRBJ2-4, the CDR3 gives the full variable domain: EAGVAQSPRYKIIEKRQSVAFWCNPISGHATLYWYQQILGQGPKLLIQFQNNGVVDDSQLPKDRFSAERLKGVDSTLKIQPAKLEDSAVYLCASSSLSGSKGKNIQYFGAGTRLSVL.

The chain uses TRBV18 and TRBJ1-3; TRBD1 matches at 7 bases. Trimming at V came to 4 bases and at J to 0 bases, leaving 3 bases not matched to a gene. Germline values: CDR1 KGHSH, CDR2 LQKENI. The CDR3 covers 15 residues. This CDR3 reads CASSLDRTSGNTIYF. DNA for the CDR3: TGTGCCAGCTCACTGGACAGGACCTCTGGAAACACCATATATTTT.

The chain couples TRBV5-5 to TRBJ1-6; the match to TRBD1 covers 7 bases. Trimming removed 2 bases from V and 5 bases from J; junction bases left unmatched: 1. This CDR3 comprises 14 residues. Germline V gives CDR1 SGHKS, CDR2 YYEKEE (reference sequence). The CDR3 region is CASSFDRDNSPLHF. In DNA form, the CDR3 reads TGTGCCAGCAGCTTTGACAGGGATAATTCACCCCTCCACTTT.

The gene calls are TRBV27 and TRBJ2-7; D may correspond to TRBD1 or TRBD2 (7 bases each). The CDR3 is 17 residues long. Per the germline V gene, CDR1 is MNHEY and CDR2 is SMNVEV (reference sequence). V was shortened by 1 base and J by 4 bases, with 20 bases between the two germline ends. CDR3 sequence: CASSLLGDTRGGYEQYF. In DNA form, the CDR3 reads TGTGCCAGCAGTTTATTGGGCGATACCAGGGGGGGGTACGAGCAGTACTTC.

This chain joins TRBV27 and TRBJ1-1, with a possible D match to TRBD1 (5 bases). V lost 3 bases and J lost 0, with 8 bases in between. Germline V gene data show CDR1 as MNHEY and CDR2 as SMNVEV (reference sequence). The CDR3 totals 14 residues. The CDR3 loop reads CASSLTVMNTEAFF. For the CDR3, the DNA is TGTGCCAGCAGTTTGACAGTCATGAACACTGAAGCTTTCTTT.

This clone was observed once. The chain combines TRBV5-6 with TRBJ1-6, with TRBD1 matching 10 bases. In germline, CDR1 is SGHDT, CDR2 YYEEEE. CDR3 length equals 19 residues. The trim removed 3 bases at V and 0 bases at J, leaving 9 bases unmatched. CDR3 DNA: TGTGCCAGCAGCTCTGGGACAGGGGCCAGAAGCTCCTATAATTCACCCCTCCACTTT. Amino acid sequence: CASSSGTGARSSYNSPLHF.

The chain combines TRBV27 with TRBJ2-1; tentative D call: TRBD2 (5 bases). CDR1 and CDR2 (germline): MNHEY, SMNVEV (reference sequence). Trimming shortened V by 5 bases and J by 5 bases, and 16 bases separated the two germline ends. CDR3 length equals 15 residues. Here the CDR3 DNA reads TGTGCCAGCAGTCCTCTGAAGCGGATAGACAATGAGCAGTTCTTC. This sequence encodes CASSPLKRIDNEQFF.

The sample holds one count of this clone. CDR3 protein: CASSTGRGTEAFF. The CDR3 DNA is TGTGCCAGCAGTACCGGACGGGGTACTGAAGCTTTCTTT. The chain recombines TRBV2 with TRBJ1-1; D gene ambiguous. CDR3 length: 13 amino acids. Trimming stripped 5 bases from V and 5 bases from J, with 12 bases between. Germline V gene data show CDR1 as SNHLY and CDR2 as FYNNEI.

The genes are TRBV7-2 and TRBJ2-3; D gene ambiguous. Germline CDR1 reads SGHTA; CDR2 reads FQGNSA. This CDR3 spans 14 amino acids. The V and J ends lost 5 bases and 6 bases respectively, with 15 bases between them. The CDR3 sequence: CASSNSWIGDTQYF. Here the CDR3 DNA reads TGTGCCAGCAGCAATTCGTGGATCGGGGATACGCAGTATTTT.

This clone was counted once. CDR3 DNA: TGCGCCAGCAGCTTGGAGGGGTGGCGGGACTCCTACGAGCAGTACTTC. As protein: CASSLEGWRDSYEQYF. The chain links TRBV5-1 to TRBJ2-7; perhaps TRBD2 as D (6 bases). The V end was cut by 0 bases, the J end by 0 bases, with 13 bases between. Germline CDR1 reads SGHRS; CDR2 reads YFSETQ. The CDR3 has 16 amino acids.

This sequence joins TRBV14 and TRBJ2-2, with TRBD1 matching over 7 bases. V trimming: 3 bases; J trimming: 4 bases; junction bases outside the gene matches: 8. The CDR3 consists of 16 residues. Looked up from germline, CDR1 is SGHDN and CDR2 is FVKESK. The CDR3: CASSQTGTVPTGELFF. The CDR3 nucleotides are TGTGCCAGCAGCCAGACCGGGACAGTACCCACCGGGGAGCTGTTTTTT.

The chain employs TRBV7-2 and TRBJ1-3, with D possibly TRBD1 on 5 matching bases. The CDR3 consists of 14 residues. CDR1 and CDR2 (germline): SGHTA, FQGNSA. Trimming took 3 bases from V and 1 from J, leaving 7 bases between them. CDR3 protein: CASSFQGSGNTIYF. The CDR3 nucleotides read TGTGCCAGCAGCTTCCAGGGATCTGGAAACACCATATATTTT.